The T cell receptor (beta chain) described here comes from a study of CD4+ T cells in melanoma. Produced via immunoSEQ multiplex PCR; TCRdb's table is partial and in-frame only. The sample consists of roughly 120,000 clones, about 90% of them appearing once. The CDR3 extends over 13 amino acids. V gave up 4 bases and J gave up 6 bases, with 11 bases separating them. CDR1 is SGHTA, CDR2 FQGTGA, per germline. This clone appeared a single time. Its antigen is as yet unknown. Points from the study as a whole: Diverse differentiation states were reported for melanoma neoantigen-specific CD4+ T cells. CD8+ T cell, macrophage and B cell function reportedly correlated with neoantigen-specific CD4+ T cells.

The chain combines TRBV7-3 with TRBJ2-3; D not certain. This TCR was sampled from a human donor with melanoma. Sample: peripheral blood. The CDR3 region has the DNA TGTGCCAGCAGCTCGAACCTAAGGGATACGCAGTATTTT. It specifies CASSSNLRDTQYF.